This T cell receptor (beta chain) is drawn from a study of T cell clones after liver transplantation. Overall study context: Without induction therapy, subjects received standard immunosuppression until 12-24 months post-transplant. General observations from the study: A significant post-transplant drop in circulating graft-donor-reactive CD4 TCRbeta sequences occurred in most of the 8 subjects.

Profiled with immunoSEQ multiplex PCR; TCRdb holds only in-frame clones, not every one. The sample records about 20,000 clones, approximately 94% being singletons. On this clone: Its antigen is unknown.

The length of the CDR3 is 15 residues. Germline V CDR1 and CDR2: SGHTS, YDEGEE. Trimming took off 3 bases at V and 7 bases at J, with 17 bases between the two ends. This specimen was CD8+ T cells from blood, taken less than 27 months after liver transplant. This receptor was identified in a human patient who received a liver transplant. Some T cells may have come from the graft donor. V usage is TRBV5-8 and J usage is TRBJ2-1, with unresolved D. The CDR3 DNA reads TGTGCCAGCAGCTGGGCAGTCCGAATGGATAATGAGCAGTTCTTC. The encoded protein is CASSWAVRMDNEQFF.